The 10 T cell receptor beta chains given below trace back to one sample, sequenced in a study of cytomegalovirus exposure and HLA in healthy donors. In the PCR, 60 Vbeta and 13 Jbeta primers were used. Method: immunoSEQ multiplex PCR; TCRdb's copy keeps in-frame clones and lacks some. The sample holds 75,000 to 95,000 clones; around 73% are singletons and the top ten take about 3.1%. The sequenced sample consisted of PBMCs. The receptors shown here come from a man aged 50 or older in good health and CMV-seronegative.

V gene TRBV5-4 combines with J gene TRBJ1-2; a weak D match, TRBD1 (6 bases). V was shortened by 4 bases and J by 8 bases, with 21 bases between the two germline ends. The CDR3 extends over 15 amino acids. Germline-derived CDR1 and CDR2 are SGHNT and YYREEE (reference sequence). CDR3 in DNA: TGTGCCAGCAGCCCTCGACAAATACAGGGTCGCGGCTACACCTTC. This sequence encodes CASSPRQIQGRGYTF.

As concerns this clone: An end of the junction does not agree with germline; a read error may underlie this. The CDR3 spells CSSSLPGVMNTEAFF. The CDR3 bases are TGTTCCAGCAGCCTACCCGGAGTTATGAACACTGAAGCTTTCTTT. The genes are TRBV7-9 and TRBJ1-1; D remains unclear. CDR3 length: 15 amino acids. The V gene's germline CDR1 is SEHNR and CDR2 FQNEAQ (reference sequence).

This clone has only one observation. J is TRBJ2-5 and V is TRBV4-1; 8 positions match TRBD1. The tail of the sequence fits TRBJ2-7 better, so the J call may be wrong. Germline CDR1 and CDR2: MGHRA and YSYEKL. The CDR3 sequence is 16 residues long. This CDR3 reads CASSQVGPAGGGEQYF. DNA for the CDR3: TGCGCCAGCAGCCAAGTTGGGCCCGCAGGGGGCGGCGAGCAGTACTTC.

The rearrangement links TRBV7-3 to TRBJ2-1; 15 nucleotides agree with TRBD2. CDR1 and CDR2 (germline): SGHTA, FQGTGA. The length of the CDR3 is 19 residues. The J segment lost 6 bases and the V segment lost 3 bases, leaving 12 bases of the junction unmatched. The DNA for the CDR3 is TGTGCCAGCAGCTTTCAACCTTCCTGGACTAGCGGGGGGGCCAATGAGCAGTTCTTC. Encoded protein: CASSFQPSWTSGGANEQFF.

V and J are TRBV5-1 and TRBJ2-3; D is possibly TRBD2 (5 bases). Trimming stripped 0 bases from V and 0 bases from J, with 11 bases between. The CDR3 extends over 16 amino acids. Germline lookup yields CDR1 SGHRS and CDR2 YFSETQ. The CDR3 loop is CASSLAASLSTDTQYF. The CDR3 DNA reads as TGCGCCAGCAGCTTGGCCGCTAGCCTGAGCACAGATACGCAGTATTTT.

This chain links TRBV19 with TRBJ1-5, with D maybe TRBD1 (6 bases). V lost 2 bases and J 1 base, leaving 15 bases between the germline ends. The germline V gene encodes CDR1 LNHDA and CDR2 SQIVND (reference sequence). This CDR3 is built from 17 residues. The CDR3 sequence: CASSIWGGAESNQPQHF. The DNA of the CDR3 is TGTGCCAGTAGTATATGGGGGGGGGCGGAAAGCAATCAGCCCCAGCATTTT.

This clone was counted between two and nine times. The gene calls are TRBV5-1 and TRBJ2-3; 8 nucleotides match TRBD2. Germline V gene sequence: CDR1 SGHRS, CDR2 YFSETQ. The CDR3 contains 17 residues. V trimming: 1 base; J trimming: 1 base; junction bases outside the gene matches: 8. The CDR3 protein is CASSLYLSGGGTDTQYF. The CDR3 DNA sequence: TGCGCCAGCAGCTTGTATTTAAGCGGGGGAGGCACAGATACGCAGTATTTT.

The genes are TRBV12-5 and TRBJ2-3; 7 bases agree with TRBD1. This CDR3 contains 15 residues. The junction had 6 bases not matched to a gene; V was cut back by 6 bases and J by 0 bases. The germline V gene encodes CDR1 LGHNT and CDR2 FRNRAP. The CDR3 is CASGRGQTSTDTQYF. The DNA for the CDR3 is TGTGCTAGTGGCCGGGGACAGACTAGCACAGATACGCAGTATTTT.

For this clone: The identical CDR3 is also encoded by other nucleotide sequences in the sample. The chain employs TRBV23-1 and TRBJ1-2; D remains unclear. TRBV23-1 is known as an ORF, though its function is uncertain. This CDR3 has 14 residues. Trimming removed 8 bases at V and 4 bases at J, with 17 bases between. CDR3 bases: TGCGCCAGCTCGTTGCGAGTTTTGCCCTATGGCTACACCTTC. Its protein is CASSLRVLPYGYTF.

The chain carries TRBV11-2 and TRBJ1-1; D is possibly TRBD1 (5 bases). Germline V gene data show CDR1 as SGHAT and CDR2 as FQNNGV. V gave up 1 base and J gave up 6 bases, with 15 bases separating them. The CDR3 is made up of 15 amino acids. Here the CDR3 DNA reads TGTGCCAGCAGCTTAGGCGCGGGCCGGGGGGCTGAAGCTTTCTTT. It translates to CASSLGAGRGAEAFF.